Presented here are 2 T cell receptor beta chains from one specimen sequenced in a study of lymphopenia after photon versus proton radiotherapy. The protocol was immunoSEQ multiplex PCR, while the TCRdb copy is restricted to in-frame clones and leaves out a portion. The sample has around 19,000 clones, 92% seen once. This material consisted of peripheral blood, taken from a patient treated with photon-based radiotherapy. The receptors here all came from a woman aged 40 to 50 with cholangiocarcinoma.

The chain combines TRBV7-6 with TRBJ1-1, with TRBD1 as a possible D gene (5 bases). V was cut by 1 base and J by 2 bases, with 20 bases left in between. From germline, CDR1 is SGHVS and CDR2 FNYEAQ. The CDR3 loop spans 18 amino acids. The CDR3 region has the DNA TGTGCCAGCAGCTTAGGTGCGGTACTGGGAGGGGATAACACTGAAGCTTTCTTT. It translates to CASSLGAVLGGDNTEAFF.

The genes are TRBV30 and TRBJ1-2; D is possibly TRBD1 (6 bases). CDR3 length: 12 residues. Trimming pared 1 base from V and 5 bases from J, leaving 8 bases between. Per germline, CDR1 GTSNPN and CDR2 SVGIG (reference sequence). The CDR3 here is CAWSATGYGYTF. The CDR3, as DNA: TGTGCCTGGAGTGCTACAGGGTATGGCTACACCTTC.